The 19 T cell receptor beta chains listed next were all sequenced from one sample in a study of metastatic and nonmetastatic thyroid tumors. Using MiXCR, TCRdb reanalyzed the PCR reads. Found here are around 30,000 clones, 15% of them singletons; the top ten hold approximately 18%. No treatment of any kind had been given to any patient before thyroid surgery. Sample: blood. These receptors came from a male donor with papillary thyroid cancer or a benign thyroid nodule (not recorded which). Some clones in this sample may be carry-over from other donors' samples.

The V call is TRBV5-1, the J call TRBJ1-2; 10 bases agree with TRBD1. Germline V gives CDR1 SGHRS, CDR2 YFSETQ. V gave up 4 bases and J gave up 3 bases; unmatched junction bases: 3. CDR3 length: 14 residues. CDR3 bases: TGCGCCAGCAGCCGGACAGGGGGGGACTATGGCTACACCTTC. Translated: CASSRTGGDYGYTF.

This clone occurred once. The gene calls are TRBV4-1 and TRBJ1-2, with D possibly being TRBD1 (5 bases). Trimming shortened V by 4 bases and J by 0 bases, and 15 bases separated the two germline ends. The CDR3 covers 16 residues. Germline V CDR1 and CDR2: MGHRA, YSYEKL. CDR3 in DNA: TGCGCCAGCAGCCTTCATAGGACACAACCTAACTATGGCTACACCTTC. This codes for CASSLHRTQPNYGYTF.

This clone appeared many times. The genes are TRBV29-1 and TRBJ2-1; TRBD2 matches at 12 bases. J lost 5 bases, V lost 6 bases, and 11 bases had no gene match. The germline CDR1 and CDR2 sequences are SQVTM and ANQGSEA. This CDR3 is built from 16 residues. The CDR3 spells CSVDFTSGRFDNEQFF. The CDR3 DNA reads as TGCAGCGTCGATTTTACTAGCGGGAGGTTCGACAATGAGCAGTTCTTC.

This clone was picked up many times. This chain uses TRBV6-1 with TRBJ2-2; D perhaps matches TRBD2 (5 bases). CDR1 and CDR2 from the germline V gene are MNHNS and SASEGT. With 6 bases removed from V and 1 base from J, the gap between germline ends came to 9 bases. The CDR3 sequence is 14 residues long. CDR3 nucleotides: TGTGCCAGCAGGGACCGGGGGAACACCGGGGAGCTGTTTTTT. This codes for CASRDRGNTGELFF.

The chain's CDR3 is CASSQTGVSSYNSPLHF. CDR3 DNA sequence: TGTGCCAGCAGCCAGACGGGAGTTAGCTCCTATAATTCACCCCTCCACTTT. The chain carries TRBV11-2 and TRBJ1-6; D not certain. Germline CDR1 reads SGHAT; CDR2 reads FQNNGV. V lost 5 bases, J lost 0 bases, and 14 bases lay in between. The CDR3 is made up of 17 amino acids.

Details on this clone: Mismatch with germline at one junction end may stem from a read error. The chain combines TRBV20-1 with TRBJ2-5, with D uncertain. Looked up from germline, CDR1 is DFQATT and CDR2 is SNEGSKA (reference sequence). The CDR3 has 14 amino acids. DNA of the CDR3: TGCAGTGCTAGTGAAACGGTTACGTTGGAGACCAAGTACTTC. Protein sequence: CSASETVTLETKYF.

Concerning this clone itself: One end of the junction is discordant with germline, which a read error may explain. The rearrangement uses TRBV6-5 and TRBJ2-1; a possible D gene is TRBD2 (5 bases). CDR1 is MNHEY, CDR2 SVGAGI, per germline. CDR3 length equals 11 residues. The CDR3 DNA follows: TGTGTCAGCAGTTACGGGAATGAGCATTTCTTC. Amino acid sequence: CVSSYGNEHFF.

Many counts were recorded for this clone. The V and J genes are TRBV10-3 and TRBJ1-2; D not resolved. Trimming shortened V by 2 bases and J by 3 bases, and 7 bases separated the two germline ends. The CDR3 covers 13 residues. CDR1 and CDR2 (germline): ENHRY, SYGVKD. The CDR3 nucleotides are TGTGCCATCAGTGAGAGCACTTACTATGGCTACACCTTC. Translating it yields CAISESTYYGYTF.

This rearrangement joins TRBV10-2 to TRBJ1-5; D unclear. This CDR3 region has 13 residues. CDR1 and CDR2 from the germline V gene are WSHSY and SAAADI. V was clipped by 4 bases and J by 7 bases, with 11 bases between them. CDR3 DNA sequence: TGCGCCAGCAGTGCACTCGGAGGGCAGCCCCAGCATTTT. It yields the protein CASSALGGQPQHF.

A single count supports this clone. The V call is TRBV30, the J call TRBJ2-1; D is uncertain. The CDR3 consists of 12 residues. Germline loops: CDR1 GTSNPN, CDR2 SVGIG (reference sequence). The V gene lost 2 bases and the J gene lost 2 bases, with 4 bases spanning the gap. The CDR3 sequence is CAWSSTYNEQFF. CDR3 sequence (DNA): TGTGCCTGGAGTTCGACCTACAATGAGCAGTTCTTC.

The chain joins TRBV29-1 to TRBJ2-1; D possibly corresponds to TRBD2 (6 bases). Germline V gene data show CDR1 as SQVTM and CDR2 as ANQGSEA. CDR3 length: 13 residues. V was cut by 4 bases and J by 15 bases, with 22 bases left in between. The CDR3 region is CSVGSLMGTPSFF. The CDR3, as DNA: TGCAGCGTTGGCTCTCTTATGGGGACTCCGTCGTTCTTC.

This rearrangement joins TRBV6-1 to TRBJ2-6; D not resolved. Germline-derived CDR1 and CDR2 are MNHNS and SASEGT. V lost 3 bases and J 0 bases, leaving 9 bases between the germline ends. The CDR3 has 16 amino acids. The CDR3 here is CASSETRSSGANVLTF. The CDR3 nucleotides read TGTGCCAGCAGTGAGACGAGAAGCTCTGGGGCCAACGTCCTGACTTTC.

V usage is TRBV9 and J usage is TRBJ2-3; D may be TRBD2 (7 bases). V dropped 2 bases and J dropped 2 bases, with 18 bases sitting between them. This CDR3 spans 17 amino acids. From germline, CDR1 is SGDLS and CDR2 YYNGEE. The CDR3 reads CASSVGGGRPPTDTQYF. DNA of the CDR3: TGTGCCAGCAGCGTGGGGGGCGGGAGACCCCCCACAGATACGCAGTATTTT.

This clone was seen ten or more times. The rearrangement joins TRBV18 to TRBJ2-2; 10 bases are shared with TRBD2. The J segment lost 4 bases and the V segment lost 3 bases, leaving 5 bases of the junction unmatched. Germline V lookup: CDR1 KGHSH, CDR2 LQKENI. The CDR3 is 16 residues long. The CDR3 loop is CASSPSLAGVTGELFF. CDR3 in DNA: TGTGCCAGCTCACCGTCCCTAGCGGGAGTCACCGGGGAGCTGTTTTTT.

Ten or more counts support this clone. Other DNA sequences in the same sample also yield this CDR3. This chain uses TRBV11-2 with TRBJ2-2; the match to TRBD2 covers 12 bases. J lost 2 bases, V lost 0 bases, and 1 base had no gene match. The CDR3 contains 17 residues. The germline CDR1 and CDR2 sequences are SGHAT and FQNNGV. CDR3 sequence: CASSLELAGGNTGELFF. In nucleotides, the CDR3 is TGTGCCAGCAGCTTAGAACTAGCGGGAGGAAACACCGGGGAGCTGTTTTTT.

At least ten counts were recorded for this clone. The V gene is TRBV6-1, the J gene TRBJ2-7; 8 nucleotides agree with TRBD2. This CDR3 spans 14 amino acids. V shed 6 bases and J 5 bases; nucleotides not matched to a gene: 9. Germline loops: CDR1 MNHNS, CDR2 SASEGT. The CDR3 here is CASRASGRSHEQYF. The CDR3 coding sequence is TGTGCCAGCAGGGCAAGCGGGAGATCCCACGAGCAGTACTTC.

This clone was seen ten or more times. The genes are TRBV27 and TRBJ2-1; the match to TRBD2 covers 10 bases. Germline CDR1 is MNHEY and CDR2 is SMNVEV (reference sequence). CDR3 length equals 16 residues. J gave up 4 bases and V 4 bases, and 7 bases lay outside the gene matches. The CDR3 here is CASSYQSSGSYNEQFF. DNA for the CDR3: TGTGCCAGCAGTTATCAATCTAGCGGGAGTTACAATGAGCAGTTCTTC.

With respect to this clone: A read error may account for a junction end that differs from germline. The chain links TRBV20-1 to TRBJ1-1, with 7 bases identical to TRBD1. This CDR3 has 13 amino acids. CDR1 is DFQATT and CDR2 is SNEGSKA in the germline V gene (reference sequence). CDR3 sequence reads: CSAREQGPTEAIF. CDR3 DNA: TGTAGTGCTAGAGAACAGGGGCCCACTGAAGCTATCTTT.

This clone was counted ten times or more. This chain connects TRBV20-1 to TRBJ1-1, with 8 positions matching TRBD1. The trim removed 0 bases at V and 11 bases at J, leaving 8 bases unmatched. From germline, CDR1 is DFQATT and CDR2 SNEGSKA (reference sequence). The CDR3 is made up of 13 amino acids. CDR3 DNA: TGCAGTGCTAGAGACATAGGACAGGGCCGGGCTTTCTTT. It is translated as CSARDIGQGRAFF.